The present entry profiles one T cell receptor (beta chain) with its context. Original processing methods: Reference gene primer amplification yielded estimated nucleated cell counts. Some clones are missing from TCRdb's copy, which holds only in-frame ones; the method was immunoSEQ multiplex PCR. That table furnishes V, J and clone size, whereas the DNA furnished D and trimming. This sample carries approximately 300,000 clones, 85% to 90% of them seen once, and the ten largest clones take around 1.9%. These data come from a study of blood T cell repertoires in COVID-19. In the study overall: Samples came from the United States, Italy and Spain, spanning acute and convalescent COVID-19. The cDNA or gDNA used as material had been derived from T cells, B-cell-depleted T cells, or PBMCs.

In Seattle, patients joined the study during active infection and were tracked longitudinally. The V end was cut by 4 bases, the J end by 5 bases, with 20 bases between. The CDR3 sequence is 16 residues long. CDR1 and CDR2 from the germline V gene are SGHTA and FQGNSA. Material: peripheral blood. The rearrangement links TRBV7-2 to TRBJ2-5, with a possible D match to TRBD2 (5 bases). The TCR originated in a young woman with COVID-19, enrolled during active disease. CDR3 residues: CASSSGGPSVGETQYF. Here the CDR3 DNA reads TGTGCCAGCAGCTCCGGAGGTCCTTCGGTGGGGGAGACCCAGTACTTC.